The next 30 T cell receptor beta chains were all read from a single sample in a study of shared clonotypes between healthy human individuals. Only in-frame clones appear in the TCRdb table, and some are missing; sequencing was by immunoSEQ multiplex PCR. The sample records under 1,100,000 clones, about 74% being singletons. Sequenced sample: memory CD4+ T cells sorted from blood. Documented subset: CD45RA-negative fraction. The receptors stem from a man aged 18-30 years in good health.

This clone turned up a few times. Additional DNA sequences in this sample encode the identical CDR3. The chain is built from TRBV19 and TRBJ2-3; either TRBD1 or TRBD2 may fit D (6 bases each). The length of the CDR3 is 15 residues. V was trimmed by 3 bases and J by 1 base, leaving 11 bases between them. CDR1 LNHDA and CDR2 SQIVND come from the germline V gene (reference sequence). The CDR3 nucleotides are TGTGCCAGTAGTATTGTGAGGGGGGGCACAGATACGCAGTATTTT. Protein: CASSIVRGGTDTQYF.

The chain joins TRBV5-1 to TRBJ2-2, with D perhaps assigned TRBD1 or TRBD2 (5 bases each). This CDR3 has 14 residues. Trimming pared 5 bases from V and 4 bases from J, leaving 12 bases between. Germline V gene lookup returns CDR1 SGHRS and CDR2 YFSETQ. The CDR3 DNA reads TGCGCCAGCAGGAGGGACGCCGCCACCGGGGAGCTGTTTTTT. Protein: CASRRDAATGELFF.

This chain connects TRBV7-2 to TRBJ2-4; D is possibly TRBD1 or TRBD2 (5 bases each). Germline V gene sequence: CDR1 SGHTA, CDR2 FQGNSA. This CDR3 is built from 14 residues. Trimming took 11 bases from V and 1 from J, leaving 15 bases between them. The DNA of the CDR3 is TGTGCCTCCCTGTCCCGGGGCGCCAAAAACATTCAGTACTTC. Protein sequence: CASLSRGAKNIQYF.

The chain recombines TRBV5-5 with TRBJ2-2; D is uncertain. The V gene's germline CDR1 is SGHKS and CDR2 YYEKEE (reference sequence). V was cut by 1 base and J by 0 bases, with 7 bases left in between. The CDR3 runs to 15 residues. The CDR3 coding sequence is TGTGCCAGCAGCTTGCAGGTTTCGAACACCGGGGAGCTGTTTTTT. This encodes CASSLQVSNTGELFF.

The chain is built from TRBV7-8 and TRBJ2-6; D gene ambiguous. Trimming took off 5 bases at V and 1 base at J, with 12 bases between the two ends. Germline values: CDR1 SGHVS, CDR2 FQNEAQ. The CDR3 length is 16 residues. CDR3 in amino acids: CASSLALDSGANVLTF. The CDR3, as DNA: TGTGCCAGCAGCCTTGCCCTAGATTCTGGGGCCAACGTCCTGACTTTC. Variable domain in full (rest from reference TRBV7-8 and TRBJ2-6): GAGVSQSPRYKVAKRGQDVALRCDPISGHVSLFWYQQALGQGPEFLTYFQNEAQLDKSGLPSDRFFAERPEGSVSTLKIQRTQQEDSAVYLCASSLALDSGANVLTFGAGSRLTVL.

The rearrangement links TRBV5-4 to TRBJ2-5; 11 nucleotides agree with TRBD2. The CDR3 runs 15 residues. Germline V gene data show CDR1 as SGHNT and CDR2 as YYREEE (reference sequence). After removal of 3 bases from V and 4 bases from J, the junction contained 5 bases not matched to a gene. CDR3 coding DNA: TGTGCCAGCAGCTCCAGACTAGCGGGGTTAGAGACCCAGTACTTC. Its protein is CASSSRLAGLETQYF.

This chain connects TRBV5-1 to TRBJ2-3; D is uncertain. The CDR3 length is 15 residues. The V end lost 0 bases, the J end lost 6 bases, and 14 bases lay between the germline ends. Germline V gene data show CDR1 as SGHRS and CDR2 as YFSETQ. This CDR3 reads CASSLAGRKTDTQYF. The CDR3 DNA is TGCGCCAGCAGCTTGGCCGGCAGAAAAACGGATACGCAGTATTTT.

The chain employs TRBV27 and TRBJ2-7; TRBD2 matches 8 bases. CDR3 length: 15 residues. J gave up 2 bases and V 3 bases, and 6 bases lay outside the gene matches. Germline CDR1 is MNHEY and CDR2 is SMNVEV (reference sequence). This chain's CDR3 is CASSLSGSATYEQYF. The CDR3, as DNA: TGTGCCAGCAGTTTGAGCGGGAGCGCTACCTACGAGCAGTACTTC.

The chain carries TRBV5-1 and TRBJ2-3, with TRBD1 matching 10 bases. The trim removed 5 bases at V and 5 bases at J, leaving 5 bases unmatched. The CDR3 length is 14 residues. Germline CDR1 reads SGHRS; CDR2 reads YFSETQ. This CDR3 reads CASRGQGVGDTQYF. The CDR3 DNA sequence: TGCGCCAGCAGAGGACAGGGGGTAGGAGATACGCAGTATTTT.

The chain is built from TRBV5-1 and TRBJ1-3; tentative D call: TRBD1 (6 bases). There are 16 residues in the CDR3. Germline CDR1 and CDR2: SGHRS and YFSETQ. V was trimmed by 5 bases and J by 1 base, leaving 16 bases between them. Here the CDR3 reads CASSLQTGLSGNTIYF. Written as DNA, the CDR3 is TGCGCCAGCAGTTTGCAGACAGGACTTTCTGGAAACACCATATATTTT.

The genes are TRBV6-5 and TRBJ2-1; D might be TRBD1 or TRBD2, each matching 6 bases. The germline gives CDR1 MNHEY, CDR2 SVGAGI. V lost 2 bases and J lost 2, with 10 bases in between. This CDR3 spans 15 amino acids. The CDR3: CASSYTGAPYNEQFF. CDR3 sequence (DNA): TGTGCCAGCAGTTACACGGGGGCCCCCTACAATGAGCAGTTCTTC.

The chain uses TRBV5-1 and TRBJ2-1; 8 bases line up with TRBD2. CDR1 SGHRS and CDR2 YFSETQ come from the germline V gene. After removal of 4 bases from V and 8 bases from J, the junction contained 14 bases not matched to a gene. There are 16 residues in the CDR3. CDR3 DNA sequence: TGCGCCAGCAGCGTTCCACTTGGCGGGAGGCTCGATGAGCAGTTCTTC. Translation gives CASSVPLGGRLDEQFF.

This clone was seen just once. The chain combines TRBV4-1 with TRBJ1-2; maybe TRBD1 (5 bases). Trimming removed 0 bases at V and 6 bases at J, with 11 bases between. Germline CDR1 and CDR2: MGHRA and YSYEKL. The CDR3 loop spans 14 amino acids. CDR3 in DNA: TGCGCCAGCAGCCAAGATCTACAGGCTCATGGCTACACCTTC. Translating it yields CASSQDLQAHGYTF.

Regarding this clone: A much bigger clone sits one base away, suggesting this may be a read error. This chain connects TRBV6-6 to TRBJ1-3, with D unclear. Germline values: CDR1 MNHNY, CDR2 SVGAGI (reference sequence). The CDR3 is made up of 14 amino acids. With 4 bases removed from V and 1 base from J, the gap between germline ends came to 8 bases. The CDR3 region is CASSLQQSGNTIYF. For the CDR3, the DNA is TGTGCCAGCAGTTTACAGCAGTCTGGAAACACCATATATTTT.

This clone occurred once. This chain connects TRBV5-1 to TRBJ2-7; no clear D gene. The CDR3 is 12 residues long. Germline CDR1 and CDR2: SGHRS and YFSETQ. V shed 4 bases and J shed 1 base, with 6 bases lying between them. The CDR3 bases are TGCGCCAGCAGCGGACGATCCTACGAGCAGTACTTC. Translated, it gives CASSGRSYEQYF.

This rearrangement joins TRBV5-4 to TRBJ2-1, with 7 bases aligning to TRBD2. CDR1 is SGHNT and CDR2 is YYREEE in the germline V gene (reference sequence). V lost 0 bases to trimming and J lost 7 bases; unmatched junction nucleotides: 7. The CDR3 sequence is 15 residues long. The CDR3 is CASSLDAGVGNEQFF. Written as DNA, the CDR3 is TGTGCCAGCAGCTTGGACGCGGGAGTAGGGAATGAGCAGTTCTTC.

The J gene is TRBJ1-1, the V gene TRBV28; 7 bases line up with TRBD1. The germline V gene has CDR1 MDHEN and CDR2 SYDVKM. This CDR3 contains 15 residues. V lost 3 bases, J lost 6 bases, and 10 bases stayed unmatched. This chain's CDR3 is CASSFRQGIRAEAFF. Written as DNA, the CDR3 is TGTGCCAGCAGTTTTAGACAGGGCATACGGGCTGAAGCTTTCTTT.

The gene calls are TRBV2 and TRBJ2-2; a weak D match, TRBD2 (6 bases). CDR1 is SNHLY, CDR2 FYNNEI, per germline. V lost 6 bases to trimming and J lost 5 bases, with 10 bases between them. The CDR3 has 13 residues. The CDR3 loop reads CASSRLGTGELFF. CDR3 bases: TGTGCCAGCAGCCGACTAGGAACCGGGGAGCTGTTTTTT.

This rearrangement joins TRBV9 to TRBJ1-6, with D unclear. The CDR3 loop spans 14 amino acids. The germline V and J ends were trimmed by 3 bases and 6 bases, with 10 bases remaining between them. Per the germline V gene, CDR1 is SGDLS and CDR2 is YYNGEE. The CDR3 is CASSAGITNSPLHF. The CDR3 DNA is TGTGCCAGCAGCGCCGGGATAACTAATTCACCCCTCCACTTT. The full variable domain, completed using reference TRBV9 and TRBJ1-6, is DSGVTQTPKHLITATGQRVTLRCSPRSGDLSVYWYQQSLDQGLQFLIQYYNGEERAKGNILERFSAQQFPDLHSELNLSSLELGDSALYFCASSAGITNSPLHFGNGTRLTVT.

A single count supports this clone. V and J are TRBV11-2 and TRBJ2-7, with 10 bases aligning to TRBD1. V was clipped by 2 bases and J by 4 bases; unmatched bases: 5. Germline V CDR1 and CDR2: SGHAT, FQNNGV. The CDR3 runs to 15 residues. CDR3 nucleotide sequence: TGTGCCAGCAGCTTAAAAGGACAGGGGGTTTACGAGCAGTACTTC. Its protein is CASSLKGQGVYEQYF.

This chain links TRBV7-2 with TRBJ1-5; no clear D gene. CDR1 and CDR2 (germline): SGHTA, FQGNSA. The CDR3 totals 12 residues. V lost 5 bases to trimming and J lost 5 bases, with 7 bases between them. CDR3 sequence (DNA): TGTGCCAGCAGCGCCCGGGATCAGCCCCAGCATTTT. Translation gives CASSARDQPQHF.

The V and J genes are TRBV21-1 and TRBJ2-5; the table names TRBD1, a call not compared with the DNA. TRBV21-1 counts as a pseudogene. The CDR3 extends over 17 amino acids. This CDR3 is CASSKGGLVREVETQYF. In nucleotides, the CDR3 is TGTGCCAGCAGCAAAGGGGGGCTTGTTCGGGAAGTGGAGACCCAGTACTTC.

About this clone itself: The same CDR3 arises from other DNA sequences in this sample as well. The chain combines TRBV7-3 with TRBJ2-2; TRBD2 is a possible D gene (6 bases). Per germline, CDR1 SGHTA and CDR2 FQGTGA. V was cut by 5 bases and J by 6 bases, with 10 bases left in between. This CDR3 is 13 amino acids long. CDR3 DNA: TGTGCCAGCAGCCCGCGGGAATCCGGGGAGCTGTTTTTT. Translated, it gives CASSPRESGELFF.

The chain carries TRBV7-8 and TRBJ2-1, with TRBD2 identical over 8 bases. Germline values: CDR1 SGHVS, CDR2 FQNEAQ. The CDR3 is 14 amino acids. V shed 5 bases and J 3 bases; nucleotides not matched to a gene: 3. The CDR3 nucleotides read TGTGCCAGCAGCGTAGGGACTAGCTACAATGAGCAGTTCTTC. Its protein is CASSVGTSYNEQFF. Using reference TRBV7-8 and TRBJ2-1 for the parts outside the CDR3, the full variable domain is GAGVSQSPRYKVAKRGQDVALRCDPISGHVSLFWYQQALGQGPEFLTYFQNEAQLDKSGLPSDRFFAERPEGSVSTLKIQRTQQEDSAVYLCASSVGTSYNEQFFGPGTRLTVL.

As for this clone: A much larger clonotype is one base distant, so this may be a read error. This CDR3 is CASSLGASTNEKLFF. The DNA for the CDR3 is TGTGCCAGCAGCTTAGGGGCGTCAACTAATGAAAAACTGTTTTTT. This chain uses TRBV7-9 with TRBJ1-4; no definite D call. The V end was cut by 1 base, the J end by 0 bases, with 6 bases between. This CDR3 has 15 amino acids. CDR1 is SEHNR and CDR2 is FQNEAQ in the germline V gene (reference sequence).

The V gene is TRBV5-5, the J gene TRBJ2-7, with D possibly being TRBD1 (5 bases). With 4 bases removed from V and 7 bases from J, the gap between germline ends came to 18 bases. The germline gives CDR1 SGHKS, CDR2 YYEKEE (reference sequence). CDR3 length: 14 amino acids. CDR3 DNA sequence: TGTGCCAGCAGCCTGGGGCAGGCTCCGACAGAGCAGTACTTC. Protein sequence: CASSLGQAPTEQYF.

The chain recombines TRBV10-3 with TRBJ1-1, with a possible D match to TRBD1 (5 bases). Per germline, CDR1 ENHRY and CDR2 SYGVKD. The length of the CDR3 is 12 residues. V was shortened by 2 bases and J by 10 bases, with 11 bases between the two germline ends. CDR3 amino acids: CAISEGTEGAFF. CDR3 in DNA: TGTGCCATCAGTGAGGGGACGGAGGGAGCTTTCTTT.

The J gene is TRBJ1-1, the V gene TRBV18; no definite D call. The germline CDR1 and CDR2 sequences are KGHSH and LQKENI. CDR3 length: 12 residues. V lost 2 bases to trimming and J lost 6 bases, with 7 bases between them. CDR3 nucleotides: TGTGCCAGCTCACCAGGCGGACCTGAAGCTTTCTTT. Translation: CASSPGGPEAFF.

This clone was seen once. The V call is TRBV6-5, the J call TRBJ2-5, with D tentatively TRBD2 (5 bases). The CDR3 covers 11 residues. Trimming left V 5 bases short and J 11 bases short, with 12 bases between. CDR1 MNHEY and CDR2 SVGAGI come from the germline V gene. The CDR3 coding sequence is TGTGCCAGCAGTACGCGAAGGGAGCAGTACTTC. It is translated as CASSTRREQYF.

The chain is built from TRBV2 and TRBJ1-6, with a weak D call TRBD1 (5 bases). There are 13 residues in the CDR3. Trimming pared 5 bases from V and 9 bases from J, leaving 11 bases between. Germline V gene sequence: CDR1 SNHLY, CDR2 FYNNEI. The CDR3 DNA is TGTGCCAGCAGTCCTACAGGACGTTCACCCCTCCACTTT. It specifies CASSPTGRSPLHF.